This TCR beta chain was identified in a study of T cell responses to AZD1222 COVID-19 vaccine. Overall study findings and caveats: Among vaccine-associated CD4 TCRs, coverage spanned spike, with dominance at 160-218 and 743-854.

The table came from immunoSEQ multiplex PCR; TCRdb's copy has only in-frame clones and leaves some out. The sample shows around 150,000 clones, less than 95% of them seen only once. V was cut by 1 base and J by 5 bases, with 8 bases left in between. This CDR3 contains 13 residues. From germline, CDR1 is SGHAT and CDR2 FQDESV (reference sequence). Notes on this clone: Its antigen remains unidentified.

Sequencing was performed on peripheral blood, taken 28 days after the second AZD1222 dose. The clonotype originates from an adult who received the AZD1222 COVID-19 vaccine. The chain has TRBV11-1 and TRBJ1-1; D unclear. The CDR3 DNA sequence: TGTGCCAGCAGCTTAGAGGTCGATACTGAAGCTTTCTTT. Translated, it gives CASSLEVDTEAFF. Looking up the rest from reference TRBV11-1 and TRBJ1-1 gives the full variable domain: EAEVAQSPRYKITEKSQAVAFWCDPISGHATLYWYRQILGQGPELLVQFQDESVVDDSQLPKDRFSAERLKGVDSTLKIQPAELGDSAMYLCASSLEVDTEAFFGQGTRLTVV.